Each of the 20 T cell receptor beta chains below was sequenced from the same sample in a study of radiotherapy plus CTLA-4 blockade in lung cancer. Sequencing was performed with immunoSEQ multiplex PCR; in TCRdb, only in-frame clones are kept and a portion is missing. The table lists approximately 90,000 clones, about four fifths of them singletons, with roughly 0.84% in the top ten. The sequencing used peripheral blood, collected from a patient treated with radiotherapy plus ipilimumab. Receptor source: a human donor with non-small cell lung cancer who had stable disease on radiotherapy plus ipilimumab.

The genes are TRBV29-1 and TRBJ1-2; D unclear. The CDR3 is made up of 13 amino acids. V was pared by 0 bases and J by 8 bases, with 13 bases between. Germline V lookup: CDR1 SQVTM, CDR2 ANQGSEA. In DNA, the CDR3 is TGCAGCGTTGAAGATCCGGTGGGTAGGGGCTACACCTTC. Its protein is CSVEDPVGRGYTF.

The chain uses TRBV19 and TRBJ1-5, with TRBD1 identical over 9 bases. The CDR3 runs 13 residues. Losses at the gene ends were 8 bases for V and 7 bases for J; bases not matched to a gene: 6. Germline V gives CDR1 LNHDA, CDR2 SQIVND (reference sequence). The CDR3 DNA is TGTGCCAGTGATAAGACAGGGGGACAGCCCCAGCATTTT. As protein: CASDKTGGQPQHF.

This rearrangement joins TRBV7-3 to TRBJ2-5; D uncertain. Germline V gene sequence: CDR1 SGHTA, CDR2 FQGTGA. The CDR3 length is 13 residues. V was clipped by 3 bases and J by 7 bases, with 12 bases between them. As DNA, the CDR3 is TGTGCCAGCAGCTTCGGTGGCCGTGGGACCCAGTACTTC. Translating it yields CASSFGGRGTQYF.

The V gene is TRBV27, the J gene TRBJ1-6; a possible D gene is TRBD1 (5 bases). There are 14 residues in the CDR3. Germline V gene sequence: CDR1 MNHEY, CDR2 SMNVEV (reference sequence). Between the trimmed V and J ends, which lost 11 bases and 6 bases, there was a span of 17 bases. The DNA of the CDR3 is TGTGCCTCCAAATCCGGGACGGGTAATTCACCCCTCCACTTT. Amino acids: CASKSGTGNSPLHF.

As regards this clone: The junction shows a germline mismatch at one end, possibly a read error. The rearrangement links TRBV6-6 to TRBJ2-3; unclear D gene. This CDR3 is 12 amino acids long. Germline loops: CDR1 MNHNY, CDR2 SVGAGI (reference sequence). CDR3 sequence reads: CASSSPTNTQYF. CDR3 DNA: TGTGCCAGCAGTTCCCCCACAAATACGCAGTATTTT.

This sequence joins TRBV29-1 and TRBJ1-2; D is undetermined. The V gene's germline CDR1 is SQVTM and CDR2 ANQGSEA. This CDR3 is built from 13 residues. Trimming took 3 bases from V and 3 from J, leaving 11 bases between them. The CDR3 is CSVDSASHYGYTF. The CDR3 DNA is TGCAGCGTTGACTCCGCCAGTCACTATGGCTACACCTTC.

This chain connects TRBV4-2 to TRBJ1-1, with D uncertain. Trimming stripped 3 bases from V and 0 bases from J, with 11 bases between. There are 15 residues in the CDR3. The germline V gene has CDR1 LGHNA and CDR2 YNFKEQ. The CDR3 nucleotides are TGTGCCAGCAGCCACCCGACATGGATGAACACTGAAGCTTTCTTT. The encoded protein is CASSHPTWMNTEAFF.

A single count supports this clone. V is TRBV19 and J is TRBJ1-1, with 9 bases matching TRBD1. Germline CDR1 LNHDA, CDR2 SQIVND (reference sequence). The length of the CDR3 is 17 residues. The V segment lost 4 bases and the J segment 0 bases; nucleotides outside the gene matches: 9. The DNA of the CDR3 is TGTGCCAGTAGTAGAAGGACAGGGGAGAGGATGAACACTGAAGCTTTCTTT. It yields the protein CASSRRTGERMNTEAFF.

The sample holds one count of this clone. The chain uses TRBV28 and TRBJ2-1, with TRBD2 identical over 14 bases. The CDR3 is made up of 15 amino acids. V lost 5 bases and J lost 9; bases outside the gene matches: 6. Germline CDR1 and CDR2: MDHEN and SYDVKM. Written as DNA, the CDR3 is TGTGCCAGCAGTCTGGGGACTAGCGGGAGATCTGAGCAGTTCTTC. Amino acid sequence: CASSLGTSGRSEQFF.

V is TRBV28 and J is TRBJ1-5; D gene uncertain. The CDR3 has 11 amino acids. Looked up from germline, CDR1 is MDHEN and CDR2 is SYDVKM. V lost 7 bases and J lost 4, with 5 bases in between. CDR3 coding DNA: TGTGCCAGCACCAATAATCAGCCCCAGCATTTT. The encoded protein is CASTNNQPQHF.

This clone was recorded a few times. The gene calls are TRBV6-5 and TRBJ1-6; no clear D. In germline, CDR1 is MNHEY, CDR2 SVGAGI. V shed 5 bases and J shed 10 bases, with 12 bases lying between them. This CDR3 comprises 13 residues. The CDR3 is CASSEQSESPLHF. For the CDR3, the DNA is TGTGCCAGCAGTGAACAGTCGGAGTCACCCCTCCACTTT.

CDR3 bases: TGCGCCAGCAGCCGGAAAGCAGGAGGGGACTATGGCTACACCTTC. Amino acids: CASSRKAGGDYGYTF. The chain carries TRBV5-1 and TRBJ1-2; D perhaps matches TRBD1 (5 bases). The CDR3 has 15 amino acids. Germline V gives CDR1 SGHRS, CDR2 YFSETQ. The germline V and J ends were trimmed by 4 bases and 3 bases, with 16 bases remaining between them.

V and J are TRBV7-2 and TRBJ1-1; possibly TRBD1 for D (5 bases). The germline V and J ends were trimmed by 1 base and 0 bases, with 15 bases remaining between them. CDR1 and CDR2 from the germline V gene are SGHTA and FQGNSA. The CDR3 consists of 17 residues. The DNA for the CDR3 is TGTGCCAGCAGCTTAGGAAGGGGACCTCCCTTGAACACTGAAGCTTTCTTT. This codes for CASSLGRGPPLNTEAFF.

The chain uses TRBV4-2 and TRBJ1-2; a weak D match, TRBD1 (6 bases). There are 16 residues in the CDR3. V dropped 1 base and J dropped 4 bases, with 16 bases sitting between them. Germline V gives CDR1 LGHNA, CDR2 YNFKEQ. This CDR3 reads CASSQVSSGAGYGYTF. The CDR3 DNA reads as TGTGCCAGCAGCCAAGTCTCGTCGGGGGCTGGCTATGGCTACACCTTC.

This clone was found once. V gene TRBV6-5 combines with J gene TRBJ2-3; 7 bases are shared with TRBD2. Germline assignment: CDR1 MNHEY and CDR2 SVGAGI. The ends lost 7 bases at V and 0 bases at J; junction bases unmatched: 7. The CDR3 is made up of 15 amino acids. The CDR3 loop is CASTPGLTSTDTQYF. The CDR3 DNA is TGTGCCAGCACCCCGGGACTAACTAGCACAGATACGCAGTATTTT.

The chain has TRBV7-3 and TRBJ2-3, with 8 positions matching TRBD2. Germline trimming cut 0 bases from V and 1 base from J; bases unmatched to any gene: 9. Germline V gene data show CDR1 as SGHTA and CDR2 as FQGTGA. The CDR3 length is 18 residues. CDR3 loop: CASSLTASAGAGTDTQYF. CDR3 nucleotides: TGTGCCAGCAGCTTAACCGCTTCAGCGGGAGCGGGCACAGATACGCAGTATTTT.

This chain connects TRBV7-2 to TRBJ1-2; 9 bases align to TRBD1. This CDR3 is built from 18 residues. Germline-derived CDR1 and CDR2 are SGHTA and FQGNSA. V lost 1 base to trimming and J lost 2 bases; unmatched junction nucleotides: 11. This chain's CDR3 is CASSLGGTGRGDNYGYTF. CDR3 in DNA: TGTGCCAGCAGCTTAGGAGGGACAGGGAGAGGGGACAACTATGGCTACACCTTC.

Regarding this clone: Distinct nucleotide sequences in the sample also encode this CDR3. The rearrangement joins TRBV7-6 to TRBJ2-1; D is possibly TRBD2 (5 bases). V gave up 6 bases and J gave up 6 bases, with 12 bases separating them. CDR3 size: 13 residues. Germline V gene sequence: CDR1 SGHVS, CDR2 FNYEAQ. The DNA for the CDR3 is TGTGCCAGCAGGCCTGGGGAGAGCAATGAGCAGTTCTTC. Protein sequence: CASRPGESNEQFF.

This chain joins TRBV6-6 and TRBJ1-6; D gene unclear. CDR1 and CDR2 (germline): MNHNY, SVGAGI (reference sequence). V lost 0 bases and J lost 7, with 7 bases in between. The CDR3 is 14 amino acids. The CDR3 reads CASSYSGSNSPLHF. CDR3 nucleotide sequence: TGTGCCAGCAGTTACTCAGGGTCCAATTCACCCCTCCACTTT.

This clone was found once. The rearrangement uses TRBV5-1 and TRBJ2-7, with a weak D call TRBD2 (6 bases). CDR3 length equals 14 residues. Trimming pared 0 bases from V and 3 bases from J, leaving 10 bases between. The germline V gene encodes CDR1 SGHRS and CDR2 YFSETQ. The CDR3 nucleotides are TGCGCCAGCAGCTTGGCGGGGGACGGCTACGAGCAGTACTTC. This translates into CASSLAGDGYEQYF.